This TCR beta chain was documented in a study of CD8 T cells in Susac syndrome. The CDR3 extends over 16 amino acids. Germline CDR1 and CDR2: KGHSH and LQKENI. V was shortened by 1 base and J by 1 base, with 10 bases between the two germline ends. With random hexamers, reverse transcription was performed on 0.5 to 1 ug of RNA. One entry per CDR3 protein, called by TCRdb with MiXCR from the immunoSEQ multiplex PCR reads. The profile shows roughly 200,000 distinct CDR3 sequences, around 94% of them singletons. The sequence was obtained from a human donor with Susac syndrome. The V call is TRBV18, the J call TRBJ2-2; D ambiguous. The specimen was CD4+ T cells from PBMCs. Here the CDR3 DNA reads TGTGCCAGCTCACCACGGCGGCAGGAGAACACCGGGGAGCTGTTTTTT. This encodes CASSPRRQENTGELFF.